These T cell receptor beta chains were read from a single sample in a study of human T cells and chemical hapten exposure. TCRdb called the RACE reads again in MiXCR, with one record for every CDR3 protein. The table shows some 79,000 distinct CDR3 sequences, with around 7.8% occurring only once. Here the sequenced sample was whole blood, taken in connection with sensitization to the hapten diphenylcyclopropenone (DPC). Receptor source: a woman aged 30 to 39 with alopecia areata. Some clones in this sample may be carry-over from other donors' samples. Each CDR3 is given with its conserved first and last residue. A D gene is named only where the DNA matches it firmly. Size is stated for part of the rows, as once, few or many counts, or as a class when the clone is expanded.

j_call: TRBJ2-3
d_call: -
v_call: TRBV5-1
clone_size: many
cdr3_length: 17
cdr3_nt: TGCGCCAGCAGTAACCCAAGGAGTGGGTCAGGCACAGATACGCAGTATTTT
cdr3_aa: CASSNPRSGSGTDTQYF

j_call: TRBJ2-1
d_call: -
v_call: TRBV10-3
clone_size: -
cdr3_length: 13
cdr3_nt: TGTGCCACCAAAGACTTGCTCTACAATGAGCAGTTCTTC
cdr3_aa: CATKDLLYNEQFF

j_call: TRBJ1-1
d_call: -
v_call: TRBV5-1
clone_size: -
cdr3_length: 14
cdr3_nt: TGCGCCAGCAGCTTGGCTCGGGCAGGGAGTGAAGCTTTCTTT
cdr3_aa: CASSLARAGSEAFF

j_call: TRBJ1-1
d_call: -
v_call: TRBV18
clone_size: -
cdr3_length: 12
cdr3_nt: TGTGCCAGCTCACCACGGGGAGGAGGGGCTTTCTTT
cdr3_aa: CASSPRGGGAFF

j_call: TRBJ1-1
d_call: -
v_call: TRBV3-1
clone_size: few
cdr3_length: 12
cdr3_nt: TGTGCCACCCAGGACAGGAACACTGAAGCTTTCTTT
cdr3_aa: CATQDRNTEAFF

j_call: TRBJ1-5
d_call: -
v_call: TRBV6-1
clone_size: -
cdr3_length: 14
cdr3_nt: TGTGCCAGCAGTGAAACGCGAAGGAATCAGCCCCAGCATTTT
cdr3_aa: CASSETRRNQPQHF

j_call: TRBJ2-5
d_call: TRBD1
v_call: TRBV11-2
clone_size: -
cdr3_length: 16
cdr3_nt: TGTGCCAGCAGCTTAGACCCCGGACAGGGGGCGAAGACCCAGTACTTC
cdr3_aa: CASSLDPGQGAKTQYF

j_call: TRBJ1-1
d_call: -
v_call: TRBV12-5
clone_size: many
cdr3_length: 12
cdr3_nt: TGTGCTAGTGGTTGGAGGAACACTGAAGCTTTCTTT
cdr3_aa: CASGWRNTEAFF

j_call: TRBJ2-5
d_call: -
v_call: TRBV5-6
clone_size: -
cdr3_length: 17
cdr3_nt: TGTGCCAGCAGCCACGGGACCCTCGAACGGACCCAAGAGACCCAGTACTTC
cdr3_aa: CASSHGTLERTQETQYF

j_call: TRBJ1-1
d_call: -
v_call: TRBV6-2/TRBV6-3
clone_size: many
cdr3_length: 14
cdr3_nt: TGTGCCAGCAGCATGGTTATTCCTAACACTGAAGCTTTCTTT
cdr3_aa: CASSMVIPNTEAFF

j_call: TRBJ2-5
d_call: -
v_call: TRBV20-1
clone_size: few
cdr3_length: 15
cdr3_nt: TGCAGTGCTAGAGATCTGGGCGGGCACTTAGCGACCCAGTACTTC
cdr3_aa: CSARDLGGHLATQYF

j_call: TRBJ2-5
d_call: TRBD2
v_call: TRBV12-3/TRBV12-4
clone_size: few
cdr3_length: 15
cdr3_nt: TGTGCCAGCAGTTTCAGGCGGGGGGGACAAGAGACCCAGTACTTC
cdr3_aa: CASSFRRGGQETQYF

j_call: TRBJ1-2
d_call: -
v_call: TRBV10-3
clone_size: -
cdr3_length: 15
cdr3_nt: TGTGCCATCAGCGAGTACCGGGACTCAAGGAATGGCTACACCTTC
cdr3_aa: CAISEYRDSRNGYTF

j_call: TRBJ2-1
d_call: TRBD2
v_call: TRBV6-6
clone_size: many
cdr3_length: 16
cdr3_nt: TGTGCCAGCAGGCTACGAGGAAGTGGGAGGGTGGATGAGCAGTTCTTC
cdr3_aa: CASRLRGSGRVDEQFF

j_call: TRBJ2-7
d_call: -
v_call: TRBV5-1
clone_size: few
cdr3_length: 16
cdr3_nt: TGCGCCAGCAGCTCGTTGGGTCGGGGGGCCTCCTACGAGCAGTACTTC
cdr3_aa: CASSSLGRGASYEQYF

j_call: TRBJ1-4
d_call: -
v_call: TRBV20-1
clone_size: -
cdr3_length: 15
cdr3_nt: TGCAGTGCTATCGACACAGGGTGGGCTAATGAAAAACTGTTTTTT
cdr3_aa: CSAIDTGWANEKLFF

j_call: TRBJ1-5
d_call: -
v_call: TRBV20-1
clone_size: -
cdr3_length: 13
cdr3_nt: TGCAGTGCTAGAGATGGAGGCAATCAGCCCCAGCATTTT
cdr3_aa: CSARDGGNQPQHF

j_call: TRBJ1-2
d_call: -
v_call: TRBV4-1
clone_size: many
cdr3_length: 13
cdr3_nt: TGCGCCAGCAGCCAAAGCAGCAACTATGGCTACACCTTC
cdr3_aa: CASSQSSNYGYTF

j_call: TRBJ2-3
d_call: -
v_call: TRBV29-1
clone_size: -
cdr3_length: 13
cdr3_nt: TGCAGCGTAAAAAGCGGTTTCACAGATACGCAGTATTTT
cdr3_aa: CSVKSGFTDTQYF

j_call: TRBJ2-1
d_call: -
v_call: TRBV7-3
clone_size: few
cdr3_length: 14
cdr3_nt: TGTGCCAGCAGCCCCTCACAGGGTTCGGATGAGCAGTTCTTC
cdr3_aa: CASSPSQGSDEQFF

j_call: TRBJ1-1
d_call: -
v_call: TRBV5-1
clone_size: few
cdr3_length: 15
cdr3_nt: TGCGCCAGCAGCCCCTTAAGAGCGGCCCACACTGAAGCTTTCTTT
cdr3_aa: CASSPLRAAHTEAFF

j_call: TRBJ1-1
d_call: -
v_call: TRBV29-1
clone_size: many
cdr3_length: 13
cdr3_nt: TGCAGCGTCGATTACCAGGTGAACACTGAAGCTTTCTTT
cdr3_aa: CSVDYQVNTEAFF

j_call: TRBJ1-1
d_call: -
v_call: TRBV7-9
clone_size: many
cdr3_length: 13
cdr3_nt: TGTGCCAGCAGCTTAGGAGGGGGGACTGAAGCTTTCTTT
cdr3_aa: CASSLGGGTEAFF

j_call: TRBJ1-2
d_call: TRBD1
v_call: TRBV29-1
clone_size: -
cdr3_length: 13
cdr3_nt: TGCAGCGTGGGGGGACAGGGCCCTTATGGCTACACCTTC
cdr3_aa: CSVGGQGPYGYTF

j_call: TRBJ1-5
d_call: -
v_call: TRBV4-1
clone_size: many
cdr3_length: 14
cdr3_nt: TGCGCCAGCAGCCAAGAGGTCAGGCCGGGAGCCCAGCATTTT
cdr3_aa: CASSQEVRPGAQHF

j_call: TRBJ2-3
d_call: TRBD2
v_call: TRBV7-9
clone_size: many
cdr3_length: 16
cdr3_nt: TGTGCCAGCAGCTCACGAAGCGGGGGCCGCACAGATACGCAGTATTTT
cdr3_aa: CASSSRSGGRTDTQYF

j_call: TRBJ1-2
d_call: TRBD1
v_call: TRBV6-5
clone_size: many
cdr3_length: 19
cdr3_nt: TGTGCCAGCAGTACTAGGTCCCCAACGGGACAGCGTTCTAACTATGGCTACACCTTC
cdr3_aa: CASSTRSPTGQRSNYGYTF

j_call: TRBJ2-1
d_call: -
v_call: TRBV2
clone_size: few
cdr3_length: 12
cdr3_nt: TGTGCCAGCAAGCAGGGGGGGCTTGAGCAGTTCTTC
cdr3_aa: CASKQGGLEQFF

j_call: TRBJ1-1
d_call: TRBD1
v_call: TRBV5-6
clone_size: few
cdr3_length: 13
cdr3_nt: TGTGCCAGTAACAGGGGGCAGGGAACTGAAGCTTTCTTT
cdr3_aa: CASNRGQGTEAFF